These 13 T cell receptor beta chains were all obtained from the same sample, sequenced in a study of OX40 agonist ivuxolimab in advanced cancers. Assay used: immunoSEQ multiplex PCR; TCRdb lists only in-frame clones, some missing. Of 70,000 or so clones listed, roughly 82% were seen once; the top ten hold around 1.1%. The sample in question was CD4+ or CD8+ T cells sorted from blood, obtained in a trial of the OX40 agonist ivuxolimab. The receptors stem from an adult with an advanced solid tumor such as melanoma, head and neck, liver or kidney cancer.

This CDR3 reads CSAPGTSLSYNEQFF. The CDR3 bases are TGCAGCGCACCCGGGACTAGTCTTTCCTACAATGAGCAGTTCTTC. The V and J genes are TRBV29-1 and TRBJ2-1; TRBD2 aligns across 8 bases. CDR3 length: 15 residues. Germline-derived CDR1 and CDR2 are SQVTM and ANQGSEA. V was pared by 7 bases and J by 1 base, with 9 bases of the junction left unmatched.

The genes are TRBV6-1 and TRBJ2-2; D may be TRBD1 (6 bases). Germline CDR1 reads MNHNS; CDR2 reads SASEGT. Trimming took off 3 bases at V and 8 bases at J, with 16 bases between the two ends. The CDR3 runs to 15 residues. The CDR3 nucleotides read TGTGCCAGCAGTGAGGATTTACAGGGTATAGGGGAGCTGTTTTTT. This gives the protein CASSEDLQGIGELFF.

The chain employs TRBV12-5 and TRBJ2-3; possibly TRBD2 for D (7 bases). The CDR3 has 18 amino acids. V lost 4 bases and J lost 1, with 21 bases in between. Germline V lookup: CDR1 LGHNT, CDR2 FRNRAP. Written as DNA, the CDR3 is TGTGCTAGTGGTTGGAGTGGCGATGGGAGGGGGGGCACAGATACGCAGTATTTT. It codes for CASGWSGDGRGGTDTQYF.

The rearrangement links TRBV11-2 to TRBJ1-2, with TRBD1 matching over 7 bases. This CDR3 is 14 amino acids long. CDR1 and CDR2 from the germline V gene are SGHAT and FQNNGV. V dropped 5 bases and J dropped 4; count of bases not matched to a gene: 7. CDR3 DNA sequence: TGTGCCAGCAGCGTCTTGACAGGGAGCTATGGCTACACCTTC. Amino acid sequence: CASSVLTGSYGYTF. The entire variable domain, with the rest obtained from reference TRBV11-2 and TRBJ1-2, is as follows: EAGVAQSPRYKIIEKRQSVAFWCNPISGHATLYWYQQILGQGPKLLIQFQNNGVVDDSQLPKDRFSAERLKGVDSTLKIQPAKLEDSAVYLCASSVLTGSYGYTFGSGTRLTVV.

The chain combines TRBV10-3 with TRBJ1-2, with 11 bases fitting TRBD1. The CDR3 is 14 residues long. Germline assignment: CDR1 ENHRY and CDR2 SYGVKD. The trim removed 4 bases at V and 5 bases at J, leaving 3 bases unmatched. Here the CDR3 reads CAISGGDRGYGYTF. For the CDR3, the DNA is TGTGCCATCAGTGGAGGGGACAGGGGGTATGGCTACACCTTC.

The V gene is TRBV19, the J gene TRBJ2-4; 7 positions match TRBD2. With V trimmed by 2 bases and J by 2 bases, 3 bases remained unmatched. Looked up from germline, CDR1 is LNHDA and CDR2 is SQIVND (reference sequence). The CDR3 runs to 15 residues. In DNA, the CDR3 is TGTGCCAGTAGTATAAGGGAGGGGCCCAAAAACATTCAGTACTTC. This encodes CASSIREGPKNIQYF.

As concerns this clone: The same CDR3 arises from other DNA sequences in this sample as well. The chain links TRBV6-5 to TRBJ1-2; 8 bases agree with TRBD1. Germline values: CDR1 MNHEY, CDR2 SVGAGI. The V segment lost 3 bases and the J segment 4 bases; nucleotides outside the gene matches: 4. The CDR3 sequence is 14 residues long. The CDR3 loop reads CASSYQGAGYGYTF. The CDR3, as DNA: TGTGCCAGCAGTTATCAGGGGGCTGGCTATGGCTACACCTTC.

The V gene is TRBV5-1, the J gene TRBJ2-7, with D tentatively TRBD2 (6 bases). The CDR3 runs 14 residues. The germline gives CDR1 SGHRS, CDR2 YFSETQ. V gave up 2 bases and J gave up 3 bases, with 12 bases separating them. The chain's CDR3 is CASSFAGRIYEQYF. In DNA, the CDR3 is TGCGCCAGCAGCTTCGCAGGGAGGATCTACGAGCAGTACTTC.

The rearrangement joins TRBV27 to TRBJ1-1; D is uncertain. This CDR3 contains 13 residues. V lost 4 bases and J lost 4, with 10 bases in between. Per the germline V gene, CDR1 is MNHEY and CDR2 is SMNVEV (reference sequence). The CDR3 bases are TGTGCCAGCAGTTACCAGACGGGCACTGAAGCTTTCTTT. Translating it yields CASSYQTGTEAFF.

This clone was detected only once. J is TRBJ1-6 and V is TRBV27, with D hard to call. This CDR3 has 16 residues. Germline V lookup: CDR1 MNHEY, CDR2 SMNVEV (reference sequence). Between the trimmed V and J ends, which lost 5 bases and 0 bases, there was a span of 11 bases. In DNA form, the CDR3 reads TGTGCCAGCAGTCCTAAGTTGAGCTCCTATAATTCACCCCTCCACTTT. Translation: CASSPKLSSYNSPLHF.

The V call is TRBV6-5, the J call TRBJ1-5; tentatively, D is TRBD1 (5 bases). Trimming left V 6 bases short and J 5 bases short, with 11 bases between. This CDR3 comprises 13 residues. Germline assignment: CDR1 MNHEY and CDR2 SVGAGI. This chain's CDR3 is CASSSAGYQPQHF. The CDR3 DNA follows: TGTGCCAGCAGCTCCGCAGGGTATCAGCCCCAGCATTTT.

In DNA form, the CDR3 reads TGTGCCATCAGCACAGGGCCCAAGGCTGAAGCTTTCTTT. This codes for CAISTGPKAEAFF. V gene TRBV10-3 combines with J gene TRBJ1-1, with a tentative D call TRBD1 (6 bases). The ends were cut back, 6 bases at V and 6 bases at J, with 14 bases in the middle. The CDR3 is 13 amino acids. Germline lookup yields CDR1 ENHRY and CDR2 SYGVKD.

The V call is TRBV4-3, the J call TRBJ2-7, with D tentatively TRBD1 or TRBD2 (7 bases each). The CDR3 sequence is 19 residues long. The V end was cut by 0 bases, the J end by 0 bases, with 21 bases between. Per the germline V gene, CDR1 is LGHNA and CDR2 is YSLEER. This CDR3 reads CASSQDFRGGGRVSYEQYF. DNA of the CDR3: TGCGCCAGCAGCCAAGACTTCAGGGGGGGCGGAAGGGTCTCCTACGAGCAGTACTTC.